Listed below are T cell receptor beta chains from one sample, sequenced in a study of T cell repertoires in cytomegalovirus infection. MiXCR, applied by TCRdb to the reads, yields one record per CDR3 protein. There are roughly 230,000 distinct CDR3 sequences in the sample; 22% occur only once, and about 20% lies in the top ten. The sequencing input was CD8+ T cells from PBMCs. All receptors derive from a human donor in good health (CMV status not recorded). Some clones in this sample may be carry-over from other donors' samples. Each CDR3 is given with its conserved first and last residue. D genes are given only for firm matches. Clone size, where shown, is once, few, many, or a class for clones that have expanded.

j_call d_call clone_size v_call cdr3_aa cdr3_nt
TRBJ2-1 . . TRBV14 CASSQGTQQFF TGTGCCAGCAGCCAAGGGACACAGCAGTTCTTC
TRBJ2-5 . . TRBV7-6 CASSGDIRETQYF TGTGCCAGCAGTGGGGACATCCGAGAGACCCAGTACTTC
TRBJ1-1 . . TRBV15 CATSGNTNTEAFF TGTGCCACCAGCGGTAACACGAACACTGAAGCTTTCTTT
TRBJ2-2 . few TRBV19 CASSTGTANTGELFF TGTGCCAGTAGTACCGGGACGGCGAACACCGGGGAGCTGTTTTTT
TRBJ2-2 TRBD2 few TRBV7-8 CASSFPGLAGESNTGELFF TGTGCCAGCAGCTTTCCCGGACTAGCGGGGGAATCGAACACCGGGGAGCTGTTTTTT
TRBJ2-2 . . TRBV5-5 CASSRSAEALMRAGELFF TGTGCCAGCAGCCGCTCTGCTGAGGCCTTGATGAGAGCCGGGGAGCTGTTTTTT
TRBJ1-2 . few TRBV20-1 CSARLGSVYGYTF TGCAGTGCCAGACTGGGCTCTGTCTATGGCTACACCTTC
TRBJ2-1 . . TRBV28 CASGLTGTSEQFF TGTGCCAGCGGCCTTACCGGGACCAGTGAGCAGTTCTTC
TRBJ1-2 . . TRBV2 CASRGGGYTF TGTGCCAGCAGGGGAGGTGGCTACACCTTC
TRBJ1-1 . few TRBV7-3 CASIGVTEAFF TGTGCCAGCATTGGGGTCACTGAAGCTTTCTTT
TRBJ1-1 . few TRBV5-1 CASSYFGGNTEAFF TGCGCCAGCAGTTATTTCGGGGGGAACACTGAAGCTTTCTTT
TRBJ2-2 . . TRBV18 CASSPSRDPNGELFF TGTGCCAGCTCACCTTCCCGGGACCCCAACGGGGAGCTGTTTTTT
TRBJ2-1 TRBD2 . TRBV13 CASRGGVYNEQFF TGTGCCAGCAGGGGAGGGGTCTACAATGAGCAGTTCTTC
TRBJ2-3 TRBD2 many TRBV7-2 CASSLGTSGTDTQYF TGTGCCAGCAGCTTAGGGACTAGCGGCACAGATACGCAGTATTTT
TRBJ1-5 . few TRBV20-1 CSARDMADSRNQPQHF TGCAGTGCTAGAGATATGGCGGACAGCCGCAATCAGCCCCAGCATTTT
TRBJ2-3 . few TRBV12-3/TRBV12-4 CASSFWAGRYTDTQYF TGTGCCAGCAGTTTTTGGGCGGGGCGATACACAGATACGCAGTATTTT
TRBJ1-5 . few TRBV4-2 CASSQDPYQPQHF TGTGCCAGCAGCCAGGACCCGTATCAGCCCCAGCATTTT
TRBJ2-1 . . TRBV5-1 CASSLEVVGFEQFF TGCGCCAGCAGCTTGGAAGTGGTGGGATTTGAGCAGTTCTTC
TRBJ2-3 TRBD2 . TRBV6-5 CASSPGTNTDTQYF TGTGCCAGCAGTCCAGGGACTAACACAGATACGCAGTATTTT
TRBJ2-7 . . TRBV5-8 CASSLKQGFYEQYF TGTGCCAGCAGCTTAAAACAGGGTTTCTACGAGCAGTACTTC